The present T cell receptor beta chain was sequenced within a study of blood T cell repertoires in COVID-19. For the study at large: Collection of acute and convalescent COVID-19 samples took place in the United States, Italy and Spain. PBMCs, B-cell-depleted T cells, or T cells were the source of the cDNA or gDNA that made up the material.

CDR1 is SGDLS, CDR2 YYNGEE, per germline. This CDR3 has 14 amino acids. V was trimmed by 0 bases and J by 4 bases, leaving 10 bases between them. Authors' methods: Estimates of nucleated cell counts were drawn from the amplification of reference gene primers. Using immunoSEQ multiplex PCR, the repertoire was profiled, and TCRdb retains in-frame clones only, with some absent. V and J calls and clone size are given by that table; D and trimming were obtained from the DNA. The sample has 120,000 to 150,000 clones, approximately 90% seen once; the top ten hold over 8.5%. What was sequenced was peripheral blood. The receptor was isolated from a woman between 45 and 60 years old with active or convalescent COVID-19. The gene calls are TRBV9 and TRBJ1-2; D is possibly TRBD1 (6 bases). The CDR3 region is CASSVGTGLYGYTF. The CDR3 nucleotides are TGTGCCAGCAGCGTAGGAACAGGGCTCTATGGCTACACCTTC.